This TCR beta chain emerged from a study of blood T cell repertoires in COVID-19. With 7 bases clipped from V and 6 bases from J, the junction kept 9 bases outside the gene matches. This CDR3 region has 14 residues. The germline V gene has CDR1 MDHEN and CDR2 SYDVKM. Method: immunoSEQ multiplex PCR; TCRdb's copy keeps in-frame clones and lacks some. Of around 72,000 clones detected, 75% to 85% appear once; the ten largest clones hold 20%. Sequencing was done on a sample of peripheral blood. The V call is TRBV28, the J call TRBJ2-7; 10 positions agree with TRBD2. The receptor's source is a woman aged 70 to 79 with acute or convalescent COVID-19. CDR3 nucleotides: TGTGCCAGCATTAGGCTAGCGGGAGCGGGCGAGCAGTACTTC. This codes for CASIRLAGAGEQYF.